This T cell receptor (beta chain) was sequenced for a study of OX40 agonist ivuxolimab in advanced cancers. Study in general: Among those treated, three patients had partial responses, one with hepatocellular carcinoma and two with cutaneous melanoma. Broader study findings: Low normalized clonal expansion also occurred in some nonresponding patients. Among T cells, CD8+ cells averaged more expanded clones than CD4+ cells.

Method: immunoSEQ multiplex PCR; TCRdb's copy keeps in-frame clones and lacks some. The sample shows tens of thousands of clones, about 85% of them seen only once. Details on this clone: Its antigen is unidentified.

The CDR3 runs to 13 residues. Trimming took 3 bases from V and 9 from J, leaving 14 bases between them. From germline, CDR1 is SGDLS and CDR2 YYNGEE. Cycle 7 day 1, cycle 4 day 1, and baseline were the timepoints at which blood was sampled. This chain links TRBV9 with TRBJ2-3, with a tentative D call TRBD2 (7 bases). Here the sequenced sample was CD4+ or CD8+ T cells sorted from blood, taken in a trial of the OX40 agonist ivuxolimab. The TCR was taken from an adult with an advanced solid tumor such as melanoma, head and neck, liver or kidney cancer. In DNA form, the CDR3 reads TGTGCCAGCAGCGGGGGAGGGGGGACCACGCAGTATTTT. This sequence encodes CASSGGGGTTQYF.